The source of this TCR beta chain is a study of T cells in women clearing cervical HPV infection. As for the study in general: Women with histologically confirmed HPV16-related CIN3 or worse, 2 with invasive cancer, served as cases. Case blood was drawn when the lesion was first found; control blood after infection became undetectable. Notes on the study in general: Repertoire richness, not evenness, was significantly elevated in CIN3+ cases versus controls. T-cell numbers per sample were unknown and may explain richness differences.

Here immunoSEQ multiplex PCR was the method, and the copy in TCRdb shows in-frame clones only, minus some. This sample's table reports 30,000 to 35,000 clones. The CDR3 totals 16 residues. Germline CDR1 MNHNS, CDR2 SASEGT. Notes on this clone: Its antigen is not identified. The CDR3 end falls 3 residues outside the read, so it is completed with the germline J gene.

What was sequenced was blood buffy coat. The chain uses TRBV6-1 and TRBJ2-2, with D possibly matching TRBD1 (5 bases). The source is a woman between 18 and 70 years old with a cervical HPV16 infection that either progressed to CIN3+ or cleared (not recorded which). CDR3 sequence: CASSEYLTDTYSPLFF. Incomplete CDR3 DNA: TGTGCCAGCAGTGAATACCTGACAGACACATATTCACCG.